The next 10 T cell receptor beta chains were all read from a single sample in a study of Graves' ophthalmopathy and Graves' hyperthyroidism. The authors amplified TCR beta CDR3 regions from RNA transcripts. An opening RT-PCR round employed HTBI primers and preceded a second-round multiplex PCR. TCRdb re-called the multiplex PCR reads through MiXCR, storing one row per CDR3 protein. The repertoire holds approximately 160,000 distinct CDR3 sequences, with over 35% as singletons. The specimen was peripheral blood. These receptors were obtained from a woman in her forties with Graves' ophthalmopathy.

This clonotype occurred a few times. The chain has TRBV12-3 or TRBV12-4 and TRBJ2-7; D call uncertain. The V gene lost 1 base and the J gene lost 2 bases, with 6 bases spanning the gap. This CDR3 is built from 13 residues. CDR3 DNA: TGTGCCAGCAGTTTAGTCGTCACCTACGAGCAGTACTTC. Translation gives CASSLVVTYEQYF.

The CDR3 coding sequence is TGTGCCAGCACAGGGGTGAATGGCGAGCAGTACTTC. Its translation: CASTGVNGEQYF. The J gene is TRBJ2-7, the V gene TRBV6-1; a weak D match, TRBD1 (6 bases). In germline, CDR1 is MNHNS, CDR2 SASEGT. Trimming removed 7 bases at V and 6 bases at J, with 13 bases between. This CDR3 is built from 12 residues.

The chain has TRBV6-2 or TRBV6-3 and TRBJ1-1; 8 nucleotides align to TRBD1. CDR1 and CDR2 from the germline V gene are MNHEY and SVGEGT. This CDR3 is 14 amino acids long. Trimming at V came to 7 bases and at J to 0 bases, leaving 4 bases not matched to a gene. The CDR3 region is CASTLGQVNTEAFF. DNA for the CDR3: TGTGCCAGCACCCTGGGACAGGTGAACACTGAAGCTTTCTTT.

The chain carries TRBV20-1 and TRBJ2-7; D uncertain. The CDR3 covers 10 residues. The V end was cut by 2 bases, the J end by 5 bases, with 4 bases between. Germline V gene data show CDR1 as DFQATT and CDR2 as SNEGSKA (reference sequence). The CDR3 is CSARQDEQYF. The CDR3 DNA follows: TGCAGTGCTAGACAGGACGAGCAGTACTTC.

This clonotype occurred many times. The CDR3 DNA follows: TGTGCCAGCAGCCAAAGGATTTGGGCCACCGGACATCAGCCCCAGCATTTT. This sequence encodes CASSQRIWATGHQPQHF. The chain recombines TRBV12-3 or TRBV12-4 with TRBJ1-5, with unresolved D. Between the trimmed V and J ends, which lost 6 bases and 5 bases, there was a span of 23 bases. The CDR3 covers 17 residues.

The rearrangement joins TRBV6-5 to TRBJ2-5; 8 bases are a match to TRBD2. V lost 4 bases, J lost 6 bases, and 7 bases stayed unmatched. The CDR3 runs to 14 residues. Germline V gene lookup returns CDR1 MNHEY and CDR2 SVGAGI. The CDR3 sequence is CASSFRGGWQTQYF. The CDR3 DNA follows: TGTGCCAGCAGTTTCCGGGGGGGATGGCAGACCCAGTACTTC.

V usage is TRBV6-5 and J usage is TRBJ1-2; D is possibly TRBD1 (5 bases). V was pared by 5 bases and J by 6 bases, with 19 bases between. The germline gives CDR1 MNHEY, CDR2 SVGAGI. CDR3 size: 15 residues. This chain's CDR3 is CASSHRPRDEDGYTF. The CDR3 bases are TGTGCCAGCAGTCATCGACCCCGGGACGAGGATGGCTACACCTTC.

This clonotype was detected many times. The V and J genes are TRBV6-5 and TRBJ1-6; TRBD1 matches 7 bases. The length of the CDR3 is 16 residues. V lost 4 bases to trimming and J lost 7 bases; unmatched junction nucleotides: 10. Germline V gene sequence: CDR1 MNHEY, CDR2 SVGAGI. The CDR3 sequence: CASSFKTGSGNSPLHF. The CDR3 coding sequence is TGTGCCAGCAGTTTCAAGACAGGGTCAGGAAATTCACCCCTCCACTTT.

This clonotype was seen repeatedly, ten times or more. J is TRBJ2-2 and V is TRBV7-2; 10 positions agree with TRBD1. The CDR3 runs 15 residues. J was trimmed by 6 bases and V by 4 bases; bases with no gene match: 5. Germline-derived CDR1 and CDR2 are SGHTA and FQGNSA. Written as DNA, the CDR3 is TGTGCCAGCAGCTCCCCGGGACAGGGGTCCGGGGAGCTGTTTTTT. Protein sequence: CASSSPGQGSGELFF. The variable domain in full, completed from reference TRBV7-2 and TRBJ2-2, reads GAGVSQSPSNKVTEKGKDVELRCDPISGHTALYWYRQSLGQGLEFLIYFQGNSAPDKSGLPSDRFSAERTGGSVSTLTIQRTQQEDSAVYLCASSSPGQGSGELFFGEGSRLTVL.

Only one count was recorded for this clonotype. The rearrangement joins TRBV6-5 to TRBJ2-5; D is undetermined. The CDR3 length is 13 residues. Germline V gives CDR1 MNHEY, CDR2 SVGAGI. Trimming stripped 7 bases from V and 7 bases from J, with 16 bases between. The CDR3 nucleotides are TGTGCCAGCATTTCACCGCGTGTCGGGACCCAGTACTTC. Its translation is CASISPRVGTQYF.